The 2 T cell receptor beta chains listed next were all sequenced from one sample in a study of control samples from healthy donors and cancer patients. The repertoire was sequenced with immunoSEQ multiplex PCR; TCRdb's copy has only in-frame clones and lacks some. The sample includes 100,000 to 130,000 clones, around four fifths of them seen just once. The sequenced sample consisted of blood. The receptor source for this set is a man between 18 and 35 years old in good health.

The chain couples TRBV28 to TRBJ1-5; D gene uncertain. V lost 9 bases, J lost 1 base, and 13 bases lay in between. The CDR3 is made up of 14 amino acids. The germline gives CDR1 MDHEN, CDR2 SYDVKM. The CDR3 coding sequence is TGTGCCAGTGCCACTGAATTAAGCAATCAGCCCCAGCATTTT. This translates into CASATELSNQPQHF.

The chain is built from TRBV7-9 and TRBJ2-6; D may be TRBD2 (5 bases). V was cut by 5 bases and J by 2 bases, with 13 bases left in between. This CDR3 region has 16 residues. Germline V gives CDR1 SEHNR, CDR2 FQNEAQ (reference sequence). The CDR3 region has the DNA TGTGCCAGCAGCCCCCGGGTAGCGCCTGGGGCCAACGTCCTGACTTTC. This gives the protein CASSPRVAPGANVLTF.